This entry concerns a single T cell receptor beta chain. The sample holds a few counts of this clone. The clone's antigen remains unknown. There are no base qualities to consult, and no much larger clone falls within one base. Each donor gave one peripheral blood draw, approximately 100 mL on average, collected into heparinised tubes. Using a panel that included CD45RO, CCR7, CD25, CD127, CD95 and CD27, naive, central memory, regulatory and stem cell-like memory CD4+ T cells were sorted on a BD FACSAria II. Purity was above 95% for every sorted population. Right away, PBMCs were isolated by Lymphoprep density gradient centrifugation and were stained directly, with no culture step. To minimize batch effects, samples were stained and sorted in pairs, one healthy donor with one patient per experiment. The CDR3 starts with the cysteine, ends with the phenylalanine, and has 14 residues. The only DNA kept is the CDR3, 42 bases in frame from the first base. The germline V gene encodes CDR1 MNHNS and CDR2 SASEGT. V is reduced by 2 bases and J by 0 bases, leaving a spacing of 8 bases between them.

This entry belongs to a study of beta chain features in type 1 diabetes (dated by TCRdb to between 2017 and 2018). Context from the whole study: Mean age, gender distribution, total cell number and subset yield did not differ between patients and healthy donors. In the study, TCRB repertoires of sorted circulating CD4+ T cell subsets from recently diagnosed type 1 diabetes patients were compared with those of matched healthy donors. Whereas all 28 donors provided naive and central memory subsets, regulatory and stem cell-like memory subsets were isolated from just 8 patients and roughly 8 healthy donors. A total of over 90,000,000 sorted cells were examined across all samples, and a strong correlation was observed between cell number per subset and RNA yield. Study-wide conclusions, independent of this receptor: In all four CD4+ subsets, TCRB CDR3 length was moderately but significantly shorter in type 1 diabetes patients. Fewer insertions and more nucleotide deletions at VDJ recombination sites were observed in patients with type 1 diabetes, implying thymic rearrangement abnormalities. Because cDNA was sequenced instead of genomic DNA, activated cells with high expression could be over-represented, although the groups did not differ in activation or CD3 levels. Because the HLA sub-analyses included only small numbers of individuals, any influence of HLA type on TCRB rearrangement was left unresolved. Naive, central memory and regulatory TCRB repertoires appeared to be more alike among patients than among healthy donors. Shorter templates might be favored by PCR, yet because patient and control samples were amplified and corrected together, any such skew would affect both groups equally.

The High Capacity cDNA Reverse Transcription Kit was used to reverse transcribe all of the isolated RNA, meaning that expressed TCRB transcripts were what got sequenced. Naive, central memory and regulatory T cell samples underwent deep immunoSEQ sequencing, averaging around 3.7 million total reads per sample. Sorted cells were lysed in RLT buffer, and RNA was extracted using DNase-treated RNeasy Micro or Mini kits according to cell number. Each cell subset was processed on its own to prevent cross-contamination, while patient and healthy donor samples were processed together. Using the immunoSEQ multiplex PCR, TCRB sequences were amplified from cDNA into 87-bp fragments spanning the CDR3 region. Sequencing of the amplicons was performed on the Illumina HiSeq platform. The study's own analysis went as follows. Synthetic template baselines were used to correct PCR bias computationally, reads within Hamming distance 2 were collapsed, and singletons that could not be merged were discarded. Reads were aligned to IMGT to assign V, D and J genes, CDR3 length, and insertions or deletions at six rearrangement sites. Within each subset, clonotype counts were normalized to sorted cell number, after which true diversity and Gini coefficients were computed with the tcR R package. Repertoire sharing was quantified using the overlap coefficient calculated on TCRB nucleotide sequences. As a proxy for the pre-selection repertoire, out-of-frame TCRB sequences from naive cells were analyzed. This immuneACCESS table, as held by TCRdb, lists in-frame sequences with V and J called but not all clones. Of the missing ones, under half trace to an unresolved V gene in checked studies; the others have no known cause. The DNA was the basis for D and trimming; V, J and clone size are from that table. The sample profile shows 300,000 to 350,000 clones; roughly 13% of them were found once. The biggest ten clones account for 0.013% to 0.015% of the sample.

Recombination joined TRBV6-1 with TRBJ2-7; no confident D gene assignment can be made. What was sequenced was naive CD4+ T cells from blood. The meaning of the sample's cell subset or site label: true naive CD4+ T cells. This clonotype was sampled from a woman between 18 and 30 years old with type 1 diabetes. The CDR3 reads CASSEQSVSYEQYF. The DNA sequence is TGTGCCAGCAGTGAACAGTCAGTCTCCTACGAGCAGTACTTC.